A selection of T cell receptor beta chains follows, all from one sample in a study of shared clonotypes between healthy human individuals. The table came from immunoSEQ multiplex PCR; TCRdb's copy has only in-frame clones and leaves some out. The sample includes roughly 2,500,000 clones, 93% seen only once; the top ten take 0.36%. Sequenced input: naive CD4+ T cells from PBMCs. These receptors originate from a man younger than 30 in good health. Some clones in this sample may be carry-over from other donors' samples. The CDR3 runs from the conserved cysteine through the conserved F or W. D genes are given only for firm matches. Clone sizes are given selectively: once, few, many, or a class where the clone is expanded.

v_call	j_call	cdr3_length	clone_size	d_call	cdr3_nt	cdr3_aa
TRBV30	TRBJ2-3	14	.	.	TGTGCCTGGAGTCACGGACGGCACACAGATACGCAGTATTTT	CAWSHGRHTDTQYF
TRBV11-2	TRBJ2-2	14	.	.	TGTGCCAGCAGCTTAGTGCGGGTAACCGGGGAGCTGTTTTTT	CASSLVRVTGELFF
TRBV27	TRBJ1-5	14	.	.	TGTGCCAGCAGTTATCTGGGAGGCAATCAGCCCCAGCATTTT	CASSYLGGNQPQHF
TRBV18	TRBJ1-1	13	.	.	TGTGCCAGCTCCACTACCTCCGACCTAGAAGCTTTCTTT	CASSTTSDLEAFF
TRBV25-1	TRBJ2-7	11	.	.	TGTGCCAGCAGTGAAGTCGGGGAGCAGTACTTC	CASSEVGEQYF
TRBV10-3	TRBJ2-2	14	.	TRBD1	TGTGCCATCAGTGACCCAGGGGGCCATGGGGAGCTGTTTTTT	CAISDPGGHGELFF
TRBV4-2	TRBJ1-1	14	.	.	TGTGCCAGCAGCCAAGAACAGGAGAACACTGAAGCTTTCTTT	CASSQEQENTEAFF
TRBV6-1	TRBJ1-5	15	.	.	TGTGCCAGCAATCTTAGGGATATGAGCAATCAGCCCCAGCATTTT	CASNLRDMSNQPQHF
TRBV11-3	TRBJ2-1	15	.	TRBD1	TGTGCCAGCAGCTTAGGACAGGGGCGCTCCGATGAGCAGTTCTTC	CASSLGQGRSDEQFF
TRBV7-2	TRBJ1-1	13	.	.	TGTGCCAGCAGCTTATGGGTCAGAAATGAAGCTTTCTTT	CASSLWVRNEAFF
TRBV2	TRBJ2-5	15	.	TRBD2	TGTGCCAGCAGCCAACTAGCGGGAGATGGAGAGACCCAGTACTTC	CASSQLAGDGETQYF
TRBV2	TRBJ2-1	16	.	.	TGTGCCAGCAGTGCCCCAATTCACCTTACTAGCAATGAGCAGTTCTTC	CASSAPIHLTSNEQFF
TRBV14	TRBJ2-7	15	once	TRBD1	TGTGCCAGCAGCCTAAGAAGAACAGGGGGAGGCGAGCAGTACTTC	CASSLRRTGGGEQYF
TRBV19	TRBJ1-2	13	.	TRBD1	TGTGCCACCCAAGCGGGACAGAACTATGGCTACACCTTC	CATQAGQNYGYTF
TRBV6-1	TRBJ2-5	15	.	.	TGTGCCAGCAGTGGAGCCCCGAGTACCCAAGAGACCCAGTACTTC	CASSGAPSTQETQYF
TRBV6-5	TRBJ1-5	14	.	.	TGTGCCAGCAGCCCCCAGGGGAGCAATCAGCCCCAGCATTTT	CASSPQGSNQPQHF
TRBV20-1	TRBJ2-3	11	.	.	TGCAGTGCTATTGCCCAAGATACGCAGTATTTT	CSAIAQDTQYF
TRBV4-3	TRBJ1-4	16	.	.	TGCGCCAGCAGCCTTCGCCTCGGTGCAACTAATGAAAAACTGTTTTTT	CASSLRLGATNEKLFF
TRBV7-2	TRBJ1-2	14	.	.	TGTGCCAGCAGCCCTCCCCGGATTTTACATGGCTACACCTTC	CASSPPRILHGYTF
TRBV6-1	TRBJ1-4	17	.	.	TGTGCCAGCAGTGAATTGGTGAGCCAGGGGACTAATGAAAAACTGTTTTTT	CASSELVSQGTNEKLFF
TRBV28	TRBJ1-5	15	.	.	TGTGCCAGCAGTTTCCTTGGGACGCTTAATCAGCCCCAGCATTTT	CASSFLGTLNQPQHF
TRBV10-2	TRBJ2-7	16	.	.	TGCGCCAGCAGTGATCTGCGGGACGGCGGTGTCTACGAGCAGTACTTC	CASSDLRDGGVYEQYF
TRBV6-1	TRBJ2-1	15	.	TRBD2	TGTGCCAGCAGTGAGTGGCGGGAGCTGGGCAATGAGCAGTTCTTC	CASSEWRELGNEQFF
TRBV19	TRBJ1-2	14	.	.	TGTGCCAGTAGTGCCGGACAGCCGAACTATGGCTACACCTTC	CASSAGQPNYGYTF
TRBV30	TRBJ2-5	11	.	TRBD1	TGTGCCTGGGTGGACAGGGGAGGGCAGTACTTC	CAWVDRGGQYF
TRBV12-5	TRBJ2-1	16	.	TRBD2	TGTGCTAGTGGTTTGGCACTAGCGGCCTCCTACAATGAGCAGTTCTTC	CASGLALAASYNEQFF
TRBV28	TRBJ2-7	15	.	.	TGTGCCAGCACCTCGACTCCCTCCGGGCCCTACGAGCAGTACTTC	CASTSTPSGPYEQYF
TRBV6-1	TRBJ1-5	14	once	.	TGTGCCAGCAGCGCCCATGGCTACAATCAGCCCCAGCATTTT	CASSAHGYNQPQHF
TRBV6-1	TRBJ1-5	15	.	.	TGTGCCAGCAGTGAAGGGCGGTTATTCGATCAGCCCCAGCATTTT	CASSEGRLFDQPQHF
TRBV6-6	TRBJ1-6	15	.	.	TGTGCCAGCAGTTACTCCCTCGGGAGAAATTCACCCCTCCACTTT	CASSYSLGRNSPLHF
TRBV7-9	TRBJ1-5	18	.	.	TGTGCCAGCAGCTTAGGGATCGGAAGGCCAGGAAGCAATCAGCCCCAGCATTTT	CASSLGIGRPGSNQPQHF
TRBV9	TRBJ2-3	12	.	.	TGTGCCAGCAGCGTGTCCTCAACTGCGCAGTATTTT	CASSVSSTAQYF
TRBV27	TRBJ2-7	14	.	.	TGTGCCAGCAGGGTCATTCCAAGCTCCTACGAGCAGTACTTC	CASRVIPSSYEQYF
TRBV30	TRBJ1-2	13	.	.	TGTGCCTGGGGGATATCGCTTAACTATGGCTACACCTTC	CAWGISLNYGYTF
TRBV5-4	TRBJ2-7	15	.	.	TGTGCCAGCAGCCAAGGAGGGACAGAAGCCTACGAGCAGTACTTC	CASSQGGTEAYEQYF
TRBV21-1	TRBJ1-2	15	.	.	TGTGCCAGCAGCAACCAGTCGGGCCAGGGGGATGTCTACACCTTC	CASSNQSGQGDVYTF
TRBV6-5	TRBJ2-7	15	.	TRBD2	TGTGCCAGCAGTCGGGATCTAGCGGTCCCCTACGAGCAGTACTTC	CASSRDLAVPYEQYF
TRBV5-4	TRBJ2-7	14	.	TRBD1	TGTGCCAGCAGCTTGGCGGGGACAGTCTACGAGCAGTACTTC	CASSLAGTVYEQYF
TRBV9	TRBJ2-2	14	.	TRBD2	TGTGCCAGCAGCGGTGGGACTAGCGGGGAGGAGCTGTTTTTT	CASSGGTSGEELFF
TRBV6-5	TRBJ1-5	12	.	.	TGTGCCAGCAGTTACCTAGGTCAGCCCCAGCATTTT	CASSYLGQPQHF
TRBV11-3	TRBJ2-7	13	.	.	TGTGCCAGCAGCTGGGGGCCACAAGCTGAGCAGTACTTC	CASSWGPQAEQYF
TRBV15	TRBJ2-7	14	.	.	TGTGCCACCAGCGCCCGGGACAACTCCTACGAGCAGTACTTC	CATSARDNSYEQYF
TRBV28	TRBJ1-5	18	.	.	TGTGCCAGCAGTTCCCGAGCCCGCTACTCCGTGGTAAATCAGCCCCAGCATTTT	CASSSRARYSVVNQPQHF
TRBV6-5	TRBJ2-1	13	.	.	TGTGCCAGCAGTTACTTAGGGGACAATGAGCAGTTCTTC	CASSYLGDNEQFF
TRBV19	TRBJ1-1	16	.	.	TGTGCCAGTAGTATAAGGGACGGAGTATGGAACACTGAAGCTTTCTTT	CASSIRDGVWNTEAFF
TRBV5-1	TRBJ2-5	13	.	.	TGCGCCAGCAGCTTGTCTTCCAAAGAGACCCAGTACTTC	CASSLSSKETQYF
TRBV7-2	TRBJ2-7	13	.	.	TGTGCCAGCAGCTTAGCGACCAGTGGCGAGCAGTACTTC	CASSLATSGEQYF
TRBV6-1	TRBJ1-1	15	.	TRBD1	TGTGCCAGCAGTTCACTACAGGGGGAGAACACTGAAGCTTTCTTT	CASSSLQGENTEAFF